This T cell receptor (beta chain) was captured in a study of T cell repertoires and HLA-DP antigens. Study-wide context: Average DNA input: roughly 0.2 ug for CD137+CD4+ sorts, 950 to 1,500 ng pre-culture.

Study outcomes and limitations: Total CD4+ responders were stimulated by HeLa antigen-presenting cells.

For pre-culture CD4+ samples, the target was 200,000 or so T cell genomes. Assay used: immunoSEQ multiplex PCR; TCRdb lists only in-frame clones, some missing. Seen here are approximately 73,000 clones, around 80% observed once, and the top ten hold around 1.6%. Comments on this clone: No antigen is known for it.

This TCR came from a man aged 55 to 70 in good health and CMV-seronegative. The source material was CD4+ T cells from PBMCs.

The CDR3: CAWNRGLAGFTDTQYF. The CDR3 nucleotides are TGTGCCTGGAACCGGGGACTAGCGGGATTCACAGATACGCAGTATTTT. This chain uses TRBV30 with TRBJ2-3; 13 nucleotides agree with TRBD2. The CDR3 length is 16 residues. Germline-derived CDR1 and CDR2 are GTSNPN and SVGIG (reference sequence). The J segment lost 2 bases and the V segment lost 4 bases, leaving 6 bases of the junction unmatched.